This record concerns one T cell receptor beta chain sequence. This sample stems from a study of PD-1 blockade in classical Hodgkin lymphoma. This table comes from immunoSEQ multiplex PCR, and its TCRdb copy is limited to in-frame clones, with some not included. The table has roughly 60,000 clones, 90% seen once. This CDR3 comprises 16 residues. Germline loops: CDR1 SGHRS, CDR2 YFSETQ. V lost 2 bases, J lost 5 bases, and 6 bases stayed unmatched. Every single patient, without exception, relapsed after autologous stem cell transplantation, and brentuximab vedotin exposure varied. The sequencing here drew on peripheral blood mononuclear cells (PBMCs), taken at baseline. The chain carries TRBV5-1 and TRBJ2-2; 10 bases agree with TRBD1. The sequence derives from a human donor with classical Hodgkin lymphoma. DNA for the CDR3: TGCGCCAGCAGCTTACGGGACAGGGGAGAGACCGGGGAGCTGTTTTTT. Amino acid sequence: CASSLRDRGETGELFF.